This T cell receptor beta chain was recorded in a study of blood T cells in healthy people across ages. Notes on this clonotype: Its antigen is unknown.

Peripheral blood was drawn, around 9.3 milliliters per donor. Study-wide points: Possibly, changes in expanded clonotypes were confounded because donor CMV status was unknown.

A J-beta primer mix and a sample-barcoded 5' primer were used in a second PCR of roughly 6 to 12 cycles. TCRdb itself ran the 5' RACE reads through MiXCR, one entry per CDR3 protein. The data hold roughly 2 million distinct CDR3 sequences, with about 50% observed a single time. This CDR3 region has 15 residues. V gave up 6 bases and J gave up 1 base, with 14 bases separating them. The sample comprised blood. The chain uses TRBV12-3 or TRBV12-4 and TRBJ2-3, with D possibly TRBD2 on 5 matching bases. The receptor's source is a woman aged 40-49 years in good health. CDR3 coding DNA: TGTGCCAGCAGCCCCCCTAGGAGGCGCACAGATACGCAGTATTTT. This encodes CASSPPRRRTDTQYF.